Below, 15 T cell receptor beta chains from the same sample are listed, as sequenced in a study of shared T cell receptors in the human thymus. TCRdb's copy holds only in-frame clones and misses some; the assay was immunoSEQ multiplex PCR. The data contain under 850,000 clones, approximately 87% of them singletons. The same sample was also studied in work on human thymus T cells.

Sequencing was performed on thymocytes. These receptors all stem from a boy in the first two years of life with a congenital heart defect.

This clone has more than one count but fewer than ten. This CDR3 is also generated by other DNA sequences in the sample. The chain carries TRBV5-4 and TRBJ1-1; weak D call: TRBD1 (5 bases). The CDR3 runs to 14 residues. Germline lookup yields CDR1 SGHNT and CDR2 YYREEE (reference sequence). V was pared by 4 bases and J by 1 base, with 11 bases between. The CDR3 is CASSPRQTNTEAFF. The DNA for the CDR3 is TGTGCCAGCAGCCCCCGACAGACGAACACTGAAGCTTTCTTT.

The chain recombines TRBV29-1 with TRBJ2-3; D not resolved. This CDR3 spans 16 amino acids. The germline CDR1 and CDR2 sequences are SQVTM and ANQGSEA. Trimming shortened V by 4 bases and J by 0 bases, and 17 bases separated the two germline ends. The CDR3: CSVGRVLETSTDTQYF. The CDR3, as DNA: TGCAGCGTTGGTCGGGTCCTTGAAACTAGCACAGATACGCAGTATTTT.

The chain is built from TRBV5-4 and TRBJ2-5; the match to TRBD2 covers 7 bases. The CDR3 consists of 19 residues. Germline CDR1 SGHNT, CDR2 YYREEE (reference sequence). V lost 0 bases and J lost 2; bases outside the gene matches: 16. The CDR3 nucleotides are TGTGCCAGCAGCTTGGGGACGGAAACCGGGACTACTAAGCAAGAGACCCAGTACTTC. This sequence encodes CASSLGTETGTTKQETQYF. The whole variable domain, filled in from reference TRBV5-4 and TRBJ2-5, reads ETGVTQSPTHLIKTRGQQVTLRCSSQSGHNTVSWYQQALGQGPQFIFQYYREEENGRGNFPPRFSGLQFPNYSSELNVNALELDDSALYLCASSLGTETGTTKQETQYFGPGTRLLVL.

This clone has only one observation. This rearrangement joins TRBV11-2 to TRBJ2-7; 14 bases fit TRBD2. V gave up 1 base and J gave up 0 bases; unmatched junction bases: 8. The CDR3 spans 19 residues. Germline lookup yields CDR1 SGHAT and CDR2 FQNNGV. CDR3 in DNA: TGTGCCAGCAGCTTAGTTGGGACTAGCGGGAGCCCCAGCTCCTACGAGCAGTACTTC. Amino acid sequence: CASSLVGTSGSPSSYEQYF.

The chain combines TRBV2 with TRBJ2-7; 12 bases fit TRBD2. Germline V gene lookup returns CDR1 SNHLY and CDR2 FYNNEI. This CDR3 spans 14 amino acids. V lost 6 bases, J lost 2 bases, and 2 bases stayed unmatched. The DNA of the CDR3 is TGTGCCAGCAGAGCTAGCGGGAGGGCCTACGAGCAGTACTTC. As protein: CASRASGRAYEQYF.

For this clone: The sample contains more than one DNA sequence encoding this CDR3. The chain combines TRBV12-5 with TRBJ2-5, with 8 bases lining up with TRBD2. Per germline, CDR1 LGHNT and CDR2 FRNRAP. The CDR3 has 15 residues. The ends lost 0 bases at V and 0 bases at J; junction bases unmatched: 0. This CDR3 is CASGLVAGDQETQYF. The CDR3 DNA follows: TGTGCTAGTGGTTTGGTAGCGGGAGACCAAGAGACCCAGTACTTC.

V usage is TRBV6-5 and J usage is TRBJ2-2, with 7 bases lining up with TRBD2. CDR1 MNHEY and CDR2 SVGAGI come from the germline V gene. CDR3 length equals 14 residues. The V gene end was trimmed by 6 bases and the J gene end by 4 bases; junction bases not matched to a gene: 5. The CDR3 loop reads CASSHGRTTGELFF. CDR3 nucleotides: TGTGCCAGCAGCCACGGGAGGACCACCGGGGAGCTGTTTTTT.

The rearrangement uses TRBV25-1 and TRBJ2-7, with unresolved D. The germline V and J ends were trimmed by 0 bases and 3 bases, with 15 bases remaining between them. CDR3 length equals 16 residues. Germline-derived CDR1 and CDR2 are MGHDK and SYGVNS. CDR3 bases: TGTGCCAGCAGTGAATATAACCCTCCCAGAAGCTACGAGCAGTACTTC. Its translation: CASSEYNPPRSYEQYF.

DNA for the CDR3: TGTGCCAGCAGCTTAGGGCGGGGGGACAGGGTTCCAGATACGCAGTATTTT. The encoded protein is CASSLGRGDRVPDTQYF. The chain uses TRBV7-2 and TRBJ2-3; tentative D call: TRBD1 (9 bases). The CDR3 consists of 17 residues. Germline CDR1 is SGHTA and CDR2 is FQGNSA. V was shortened by 1 base and J by 4 bases, with 18 bases between the two germline ends.

The CDR3 is CASSGTGVVSGELFF. The CDR3 nucleotides are TGTGCCAGCAGCGGGACAGGAGTGGTCTCCGGGGAGCTGTTTTTT. The chain links TRBV4-2 to TRBJ2-2; 8 bases agree with TRBD1. The V gene end was trimmed by 5 bases and the J gene end by 6 bases; junction bases not matched to a gene: 8. Germline CDR1 LGHNA, CDR2 YNFKEQ. The CDR3 extends over 15 amino acids.

The J gene is TRBJ2-2, the V gene TRBV5-5; D is possibly TRBD1 (6 bases). Germline V CDR1 and CDR2: SGHKS, YYEKEE (reference sequence). The CDR3 has 14 residues. The V and J ends lost 4 bases and 6 bases respectively, with 13 bases between them. The CDR3 loop is CASSPFTGPGELFF. The CDR3 bases are TGTGCCAGCAGCCCCTTTACAGGGCCCGGGGAGCTGTTTTTT. The whole variable domain, filled in from reference TRBV5-5 and TRBJ2-2, reads DAGVTQSPTHLIKTRGQQVTLRCSPISGHKSVSWYQQVLGQGPQFIFQYYEKEERGRGNFPDRFSARQFPNYSSELNVNALLLGDSALYLCASSPFTGPGELFFGEGSRLTVL.

The CDR3 region is CASSALSQGGGYTF. The CDR3 DNA is TGTGCCAGCAGTGCCCTTTCACAGGGGGGAGGCTACACCTTC. The chain is built from TRBV6-5 and TRBJ1-2, with 8 bases aligning to TRBD1. Trimming removed 5 bases from V and 8 bases from J; junction bases left unmatched: 10. The germline CDR1 and CDR2 sequences are MNHEY and SVGAGI. The CDR3 spans 14 residues.

The chain carries TRBV15 and TRBJ2-1; TRBD2 aligns across 8 bases. The CDR3 length is 16 residues. The V segment lost 0 bases and the J segment 6 bases; nucleotides outside the gene matches: 7. Germline loops: CDR1 LNHNV, CDR2 YYDKDF (reference sequence). The chain's CDR3 is CATSRDTAGVPNEQFF. As DNA, the CDR3 is TGTGCCACCAGCAGAGATACAGCGGGAGTCCCCAATGAGCAGTTCTTC.

The chain has TRBV27 and TRBJ2-7; no reliable D call. Looked up from germline, CDR1 is MNHEY and CDR2 is SMNVEV (reference sequence). CDR3 length: 14 amino acids. The V end was cut by 3 bases, the J end by 2 bases, with 11 bases between. CDR3 sequence: CASSFAYRAYEQYF. In DNA form, the CDR3 reads TGTGCCAGCAGTTTCGCCTATCGGGCCTACGAGCAGTACTTC.

This chain links TRBV4-2 with TRBJ2-5, with a possible D match to TRBD2 (6 bases). CDR1 is LGHNA, CDR2 YNFKEQ, per germline. V was pared by 0 bases and J by 1 base, with 15 bases between. The CDR3 has 17 amino acids. This CDR3 is CASSQDPRAGRQETQYF. The CDR3 DNA reads TGTGCCAGCAGCCAAGACCCCCGGGCGGGACGCCAAGAGACCCAGTACTTC.